A selection of T cell receptor beta chains follows, all from one sample in a study of T cell repertoires in cytomegalovirus infection. A single record per CDR3 protein comes from TCRdb applying MiXCR to the reads. This table has 680,000 or so distinct CDR3 sequences, less than 40% appearing once. The source material was PBMCs. Receptors originate from a human donor in good health (CMV status not recorded). Some clones in this sample may be carry-over from other donors' samples. The CDR3 runs from the conserved cysteine through the conserved F or W. The D gene is left open where the match is weak. Clone size, where shown, is once, few, many, or a class for clones that have expanded.

v_call,d_call,j_call,clone_size,cdr3_aa,cdr3_nt
TRBV11-2,-,TRBJ1-2,-,CASSLAGAPDTF,TGTGCCAGCAGCTTAGCGGGGGCTCCGGACACCTTC
TRBV7-9,TRBD1,TRBJ1-1,once,CASSYDRDAEAFF,TGTGCCAGCAGTTATGACAGGGACGCTGAAGCTTTCTTT
TRBV10-3,-,TRBJ2-5,-,CAISTGLSQETQYF,TGTGCCATCAGCACAGGACTCTCCCAAGAGACCCAGTACTTC
TRBV28,-,TRBJ1-2,-,CASSLFAGAGESYGYTF,TGTGCCAGCAGTTTATTTGCCGGGGCGGGGGAGAGCTATGGCTACACCTTC
TRBV7-6,TRBD1,TRBJ2-7,-,CASSLAQGQGGYEQYF,TGTGCCAGCAGCTTAGCCCAAGGACAGGGTGGCTACGAGCAGTACTTC
TRBV28,TRBD2,TRBJ2-2,-,CASRRGDRDTGELFF,TGTGCCAGCAGGCGGGGGGACCGTGACACCGGGGAGCTGTTTTTT
TRBV11-2,-,TRBJ1-5,-,CASSLDLIGQPQHF,TGTGCCAGCAGCTTAGATCTAATAGGTCAGCCCCAGCATTTT
TRBV6-1,TRBD2,TRBJ2-7,-,CASSPRGGFEQYF,TGTGCCAGCAGCCCCCGGGGAGGGTTCGAGCAGTACTTC
TRBV28,TRBD1,TRBJ1-6,many,CASSPQGAGRRWYNSPLHF,TGTGCCAGCAGTCCCCAGGGGGCGGGCAGGCGCTGGTATAATTCACCCCTCCACTTT
TRBV12-3/TRBV12-4,TRBD2,TRBJ2-3,few,CASRLAGGPADTQYF,TGTGCCAGCAGGCTAGCGGGGGGGCCTGCAGATACGCAGTATTTT
TRBV28,TRBD1,TRBJ1-6,few,CASSPPGQYNSPLHF,TGTGCCAGCAGCCCTCCGGGACAGTATAATTCACCCCTCCACTTT
TRBV28,-,TRBJ1-2,few,CASSFIAGNGYTF,TGTGCCAGCAGTTTTATAGCGGGGAATGGCTACACCTTC
TRBV29-1,TRBD2,TRBJ2-2,many,CSVRESGTGELFF,TGCAGCGTGCGGGAGAGCGGGACCGGGGAGCTGTTTTTT
TRBV24-1,-,TRBJ1-2,-,CATSDTERGYTF,TGTGCCACCAGTGATACAGAGCGGGGCTACACCTTC
TRBV10-2,TRBD2,TRBJ2-5,-,CASRGGGTQYF,TGCGCCAGCAGGGGGGGGGGGACCCAGTACTTC
TRBV5-1,TRBD2,TRBJ2-2,-,CATKLAVTNTGELFF,TGCGCCACCAAGCTAGCGGTGACGAACACCGGGGAGCTGTTTTTT
TRBV20-1,-,TRBJ2-3,few,CSARGGAGTDTQYF,TGCAGTGCTAGAGGGGGTGCCGGCACAGATACGCAGTATTTT
TRBV7-3,TRBD2,TRBJ2-3,-,CASSQSGGGRDTQYF,TGTGCCAGCAGCCAATCGGGGGGGGGCAGGGATACGCAGTATTTT
TRBV12-3/TRBV12-4,-,TRBJ2-1,once,CASSFRSGGFEQFF,TGTGCCAGCAGTTTTCGGTCTGGAGGCTTTGAGCAGTTCTTC
TRBV28,TRBD1,TRBJ2-1,few,CASSSGGGSSYNEQFF,TGTGCCAGCAGTTCAGGGGGCGGAAGCTCCTACAATGAGCAGTTCTTC
TRBV28,-,TRBJ1-2,few,CASCPFGRGRIRYGYTF,TGTGCCAGCTGCCCCTTTGGCAGGGGCAGAATTCGGTATGGCTACACCTTC
TRBV3-1,TRBD1,TRBJ1-2,-,CASSQVLGQGHTNYGYTF,TGTGCCAGCAGCCAAGTGTTAGGACAGGGGCACACCAACTATGGCTACACCTTC
TRBV7-6,TRBD2,TRBJ2-3,many,CASSFSSGSFTSTDTQYF,TGTGCCAGCAGCTTCTCCAGCGGGAGTTTCACTAGCACAGATACGCAGTATTTT
TRBV19,-,TRBJ1-5,few,CASSIEVSVNQPQHF,TGTGCCAGTAGTATAGAGGTGAGCGTCAATCAGCCCCAGCATTTT
TRBV12-3/TRBV12-4,TRBD2,TRBJ2-7,-,CASRLAGAHYEQYF,TGTGCCTCTCGGCTAGCGGGAGCCCACTACGAGCAGTACTTC
TRBV7-2,-,TRBJ2-4,many,CASSLRQQLAKNIQYF,TGTGCCAGCAGCTTACGTCAGCAACTAGCCAAAAACATTCAGTACTTC